This T cell receptor beta chain was identified in a study of cytotoxic CD8 clonotypes in ibrutinib-treated CLL. Whole-study findings and limits: There were differences in sampling times between sustained-remission and progressing patients. Patients showed higher baseline clonality than age-matched healthy donors, and it tracked circulating CD8+ T-cell counts.

Extraction of around 2 micrograms of genomic DNA from cryopreserved PBMCs supplied material for TCR beta libraries. Generated by immunoSEQ multiplex PCR, the TCRdb table keeps only in-frame clones and is missing some. The table has 60,000 to 70,000 clones, approximately 57% seen once. On this clone: What it binds is unknown.

Germline-derived CDR1 and CDR2 are MNHEY and SVGAGI. The ends lost 6 bases at V and 14 bases at J; junction bases unmatched: 13. The CDR3 consists of 13 residues. V usage is TRBV6-5 and J usage is TRBJ2-1, with TRBD1 matching 7 bases. The TCR originated in a human donor with chronic lymphocytic leukemia. The sample consisted of PBMCs, taken after 12 months of ibrutinib treatment. CDR3 protein: CASRARQGSREFF. In DNA form, the CDR3 reads TGTGCCAGCAGGGCCAGACAGGGTTCAAGGGAGTTCTTC.